This TCR beta chain was obtained from a study of control samples from healthy donors and cancer patients. A single count supports this clone. V lost 2 bases to trimming and J lost 8 bases; unmatched junction nucleotides: 7. This CDR3 contains 15 residues. CDR1 KGHDR and CDR2 SFDVKD come from the germline V gene. Sequenced by immunoSEQ multiplex PCR; TCRdb stores in-frame clones only, minus some. The sample has 100,000 to 150,000 clones; 80% to 90% are singletons. The receptor was isolated from a man aged 25 to 45 in good health. Sequencing input: blood. V and J are TRBV24-1 and TRBJ1-4, with 7 bases matching TRBD1. This chain's CDR3 is CATSDSHRGYEKLFF. CDR3 DNA: TGTGCCACCAGTGATTCACACAGGGGTTACGAAAAACTGTTTTTT.